These 13 T cell receptor beta chains were sequenced from one sample in a study of neurological immune-mediated disorders. Time point here: longitudinal time-point 3. TCRdb processed the 5' RACE reads anew with MiXCR; each CDR3 protein has one entry. The repertoire includes fewer than 85,000 distinct CDR3 sequences, 3.5% to 4.5% of them detected once, and approximately 5.4% sits in the top ten. The sample taken for sequencing was PBMCs. The source is a woman aged 60-70 years with multiple sclerosis.

In its sample, this clonotype was seen many times. CDR3 sequence (DNA): TGTGCCAGCAGCTTGGGGTACTTACAGGTTTACGAGCAGTACTTC. Encoded protein: CASSLGYLQVYEQYF. This chain uses TRBV7-9 with TRBJ2-7; possibly TRBD1 for D (5 bases). Germline assignment: CDR1 SEHNR and CDR2 FQNEAQ (reference sequence). This CDR3 is built from 15 residues. Trimming shortened V by 3 bases and J by 4 bases, and 16 bases separated the two germline ends. Complete variable domain (other parts from reference TRBV7-9 and TRBJ2-7): DTGVSQNPRHKITKRGQNVTFRCDPISEHNRLYWYRQTLGQGPEFLTYFQNEAQLEKSRLLSDRFSAERPKGSFSTLEIQRTEQGDSAMYLCASSLGYLQVYEQYFGPGTRLTVT.

This clonotype has a count of ten or more. The chain has TRBV7-9 and TRBJ2-1, with 9 bases identical to TRBD2. Germline-derived CDR1 and CDR2 are SEHNR and FQNEAQ (reference sequence). The length of the CDR3 is 18 residues. The V segment lost 3 bases and the J segment 1 base; nucleotides outside the gene matches: 10. The CDR3 region has the DNA TGTGCCAGCAGCTTTACTGCCCTAGCGGGGAGATCCTACAATGAGCAGTTCTTC. This encodes CASSFTALAGRSYNEQFF.

This clonotype was seen repeatedly, ten times or more. The V call is TRBV20-1, the J call TRBJ2-5, with D maybe TRBD2 (6 bases). Germline CDR1 is DFQATT and CDR2 is SNEGSKA (reference sequence). V was clipped by 6 bases and J by 7 bases, with 15 bases between them. The CDR3 has 12 amino acids. CDR3 in DNA: TGCAGTGCACCACGGGCAGCGGGGACCCAGTACTTC. It translates to CSAPRAAGTQYF.

This clonotype was picked up many times. The rearrangement joins TRBV18 to TRBJ1-2, with 9 bases matching TRBD1. The CDR3 has 15 residues. CDR1 KGHSH and CDR2 LQKENI come from the germline V gene. With 3 bases clipped from V and 0 bases from J, the junction kept 2 bases outside the gene matches. The DNA for the CDR3 is TGTGCCAGCTCACCGGGACAGGGAGCTAACTATGGCTACACCTTC. Its protein product is CASSPGQGANYGYTF. The variable domain in full, completed from reference TRBV18 and TRBJ1-2, reads NAGVMQNPRHLVRRRGQEARLRCSPMKGHSHVYWYRQLPEEGLKFMVYLQKENIIDESGMPKERFSAEFPKEGPSILRIQQVVRGDSAAYFCASSPGQGANYGYTFGSGTRLTVV.

This clonotype was counted ten times or more. The gene calls are TRBV5-6 and TRBJ1-2, with D uncertain. CDR3 length equals 14 residues. Germline V gene lookup returns CDR1 SGHDT and CDR2 YYEEEE. V gave up 1 base and J gave up 4 bases, with 11 bases separating them. The CDR3 loop is CASSLSVFSYGYTF. CDR3 nucleotide sequence: TGTGCCAGCAGCTTGTCCGTTTTCAGCTATGGCTACACCTTC.

This clonotype occurred many times. The genes are TRBV18 and TRBJ1-2; D possibly corresponds to TRBD1 (6 bases). CDR1 is KGHSH, CDR2 LQKENI, per germline. Trimming removed 3 bases at V and 0 bases at J, with 11 bases between. This CDR3 comprises 15 residues. In DNA form, the CDR3 reads TGTGCCAGCTCACCTAACGGGGACACTAACTATGGCTACACCTTC. This encodes CASSPNGDTNYGYTF.

This clonotype was counted ten times or more. V gene TRBV12-3 or TRBV12-4 combines with J gene TRBJ2-2; perhaps TRBD1 as D (6 bases). With 6 bases removed from V and 1 base from J, the gap between germline ends came to 12 bases. The CDR3 contains 15 residues. The CDR3 spells CASRPQGMNTGELFF. In DNA, the CDR3 is TGTGCCAGCAGACCACAGGGAATGAACACCGGGGAGCTGTTTTTT.

The V and J genes are TRBV7-8 and TRBJ2-7; D is undetermined. Trimming removed 1 base at V and 1 base at J, with 14 bases between. The CDR3 totals 16 residues. Germline assignment: CDR1 SGHVS and CDR2 FQNEAQ. CDR3 sequence: CASSLGMGGRSYEQYF. CDR3 nucleotides: TGTGCCAGCAGCTTAGGGATGGGCGGCAGATCCTACGAGCAGTACTTC.

This clonotype appeared a few times. A much larger clone differs by one base, so this may be a read error. V gene TRBV12-3 or TRBV12-4 combines with J gene TRBJ1-6, with 9 nucleotides matching TRBD1. J lost 10 bases, V lost 4 bases, and 11 bases had no gene match. CDR3 length: 16 amino acids. CDR3 amino acids: CASSSSMGTGKSPLHF. The CDR3 bases are TGTGCCAGCAGTTCGTCAATGGGGACAGGGAAATCACCCCTCCACTTT.

This clonotype was seen at least ten times. The chain couples TRBV5-1 to TRBJ2-1; D call uncertain. Germline lookup yields CDR1 SGHRS and CDR2 YFSETQ. Between the trimmed V and J ends, which lost 0 bases and 2 bases, there was a span of 9 bases. The CDR3 loop spans 15 amino acids. CDR3 nucleotide sequence: TGCGCCAGCAGCTTGGGAGTAACAGCCTACAATGAGCAGTTCTTC. Residues: CASSLGVTAYNEQFF.

This clonotype was found many times. This chain connects TRBV4-1 to TRBJ1-5; D is uncertain. Trimming cost V 4 bases and J 2 bases, with 9 bases left between them. In germline, CDR1 is MGHRA, CDR2 YSYEKL. The CDR3 sequence is 14 residues long. CDR3 nucleotide sequence: TGCGCCAGCAGCCCGCTTGGGGGCAATCAGCCCCAGCATTTT. Translating it yields CASSPLGGNQPQHF.

This clonotype was counted ten times or more. CDR3 sequence: CSARSPWDRGNEQYF. The DNA for the CDR3 is TGCAGTGCTAGGAGCCCATGGGACAGGGGGAACGAGCAGTACTTC. The chain joins TRBV20-1 to TRBJ2-7, with 11 bases identical to TRBD1. The CDR3 covers 15 residues. Unmatched junction bases numbered 9, after V lost 3 bases and J lost 5 bases. Germline lookup yields CDR1 DFQATT and CDR2 SNEGSKA (reference sequence).

At least ten counts were recorded for this clonotype. The genes are TRBV9 and TRBJ1-6, with D unclear. The CDR3 runs 12 residues. The germline V gene has CDR1 SGDLS and CDR2 YYNGEE. With 3 bases removed from V and 8 bases from J, the gap between germline ends came to 6 bases. CDR3 DNA sequence: TGTGCCAGCAGCGACAGCGATTCACCCCTCCACTTT. It yields the protein CASSDSDSPLHF.